This T cell receptor beta chain originates from a study of shared clonotypes between healthy human individuals. About the study: Samples came from a couple of female and three male donors aged 18 to 49.

This table comes from immunoSEQ multiplex PCR, and its TCRdb copy is limited to in-frame clones, with some not included. Here the sample spans roughly 2.4 million clones, nearly 97% being singletons. The germline CDR1 and CDR2 sequences are SGHNT and YYREEE (reference sequence). The V end was cut by 0 bases, the J end by 0 bases, with 13 bases between. This CDR3 spans 16 amino acids. The chain links TRBV5-4 to TRBJ2-7, with D possibly matching TRBD1 (6 bases). The clonotype originates from a man younger than 30 in good health. The sequenced sample consisted of naive CD4+ T cells sorted from blood. Subset meaning: CD45RA+ positively selected. CDR3: CASSLGRTESSYEQYF. Here the CDR3 DNA reads TGTGCCAGCAGCTTGGGGCGGACAGAGAGCTCCTACGAGCAGTACTTC.